A single sample is the source of the 21 T cell receptor beta chains below, sequenced in a study of CD8 T cells in ankylosing spondylitis. No antigen is known for these receptors. TCRdb itself ran the 5' RACE reads through MiXCR, one entry per CDR3 protein. Altogether fewer than 650,000 distinct CDR3 sequences are present, over 9.5% being singletons, with the ten largest covering about 6.5%. Findings and limits, study-wide: Seven to nine highly homologous variants formed a TCR beta motif that appeared characteristic of ankylosing spondylitis blood.

The source material was blood, either unsorted or a sorted T cell fraction (not recorded which). The source is a male donor with ankylosing spondylitis.

V and J are TRBV24-1 and TRBJ2-3, with TRBD1 identical over 8 bases. The ends lost 7 bases at V and 3 bases at J; junction bases unmatched: 14. The CDR3 has 17 amino acids. The germline CDR1 and CDR2 sequences are KGHDR and SFDVKD. In nucleotides, the CDR3 is TGTGCCACCAGCGGAAACGACAGGGGACGGATGACAGATACGCAGTATTTT. Encoded protein: CATSGNDRGRMTDTQYF.

This clonotype came up a few times. The chain is built from TRBV20-1 and TRBJ1-2; 9 bases match TRBD1. Trimming at V came to 6 bases and at J to 4 bases, leaving 6 bases not matched to a gene. Germline assignment: CDR1 DFQATT and CDR2 SNEGSKA (reference sequence). The CDR3 sequence is 13 residues long. The CDR3 reads CSAGQGPLYGYTF. CDR3 DNA sequence: TGCAGTGCGGGACAGGGACCCCTCTATGGCTACACCTTC.

The genes are TRBV12-3 or TRBV12-4 and TRBJ2-6; 7 nucleotides line up with TRBD1. V lost 5 bases and J lost 0; bases outside the gene matches: 7. The CDR3 covers 17 residues. CDR3 sequence (DNA): TGTGCCAGCAGTACATCGACAGGGATCTCTGGGGCCAACGTCCTGACTTTC. This gives the protein CASSTSTGISGANVLTF.

This clonotype was detected a few times. The rearrangement joins TRBV20-1 to TRBJ2-7; D unclear. The CDR3 is 12 amino acids. Germline lookup yields CDR1 DFQATT and CDR2 SNEGSKA (reference sequence). V shed 1 base and J shed 5 bases, with 9 bases lying between them. CDR3 sequence reads: CSARVLGDEQYF. The DNA for the CDR3 is TGCAGTGCTAGAGTGCTAGGCGACGAGCAGTACTTC.

The chain combines TRBV4-1 with TRBJ2-5; 7 bases agree with TRBD2. CDR1 is MGHRA, CDR2 YSYEKL, per germline. Trimming cost V 2 bases and J 1 base; bases outside gene matches: 7. This CDR3 is built from 16 residues. The DNA of the CDR3 is TGCGCCAGCAGCCAACTCGGGGGGAGGGCCCAAGAGACCCAGTACTTC. Translated: CASSQLGGRAQETQYF.

This clonotype was picked up a small number of times. The chain combines TRBV11-2 with TRBJ1-5, with D possibly TRBD1 on 5 matching bases. V lost 3 bases and J lost 3, with 12 bases in between. The germline gives CDR1 SGHAT, CDR2 FQNNGV. This CDR3 region has 15 residues. CDR3 sequence (DNA): TGTGCCAGCAGCTTTACTGGGGGGGACAATCAGCCCCAGCATTTT. It encodes CASSFTGGDNQPQHF.

This clonotype was recorded at least ten times. The V and J genes are TRBV7-2 and TRBJ2-7; TRBD2 might be the D (7 bases). The germline CDR1 and CDR2 sequences are SGHTA and FQGNSA. The ends were cut back, 0 bases at V and 1 base at J, with 10 bases in the middle. This CDR3 is 15 amino acids long. CDR3: CASSLAAGASYEQYV. CDR3 bases: TGTGCCAGCAGCTTAGCGGCGGGGGCGTCCTACGAGCAGTACGTC.

The genes are TRBV20-1 and TRBJ2-5; a weak D match, TRBD2 (5 bases). The CDR3 consists of 13 residues. V was trimmed by 6 bases and J by 0 bases, leaving 11 bases between them. Germline lookup yields CDR1 DFQATT and CDR2 SNEGSKA (reference sequence). The CDR3, as DNA: TGCAGTGCCTACAGCGGAAACCAAGAGACCCAGTACTTC. It encodes CSAYSGNQETQYF.

The chain has TRBV20-1 and TRBJ2-2; D gene unclear. Per the germline V gene, CDR1 is DFQATT and CDR2 is SNEGSKA (reference sequence). The V end was cut by 3 bases, the J end by 6 bases, with 14 bases between. CDR3 length: 14 residues. CDR3 in DNA: TGCAGTGCTAGTTCGCTCCTCCGCCCCGGGGAGCTGTTTTTT. Its translation is CSASSLLRPGELFF.

This clonotype was counted ten times or more. The chain uses TRBV12-3 or TRBV12-4 and TRBJ2-3; D gene ambiguous. V was cut by 3 bases and J by 3 bases, with 4 bases left in between. The CDR3 covers 12 residues. In nucleotides, the CDR3 is TGTGCCAGCAGTTTTCAAACAGATACGCAGTATTTT. Translating it yields CASSFQTDTQYF.

The genes are TRBV24-1 and TRBJ1-2; TRBD1 agrees at 10 bases. The ends lost 4 bases at V and 9 bases at J; junction bases unmatched: 10. The CDR3 length is 15 residues. The V gene's germline CDR1 is KGHDR and CDR2 SFDVKD. CDR3 residues: CATSDGAGTGDRYTF. Written as DNA, the CDR3 is TGTGCCACCAGTGACGGCGCAGGGACAGGGGATCGCTACACCTTC.

The chain uses TRBV7-2 and TRBJ1-6; the D is unclear. V lost 8 bases, J lost 13 bases, and 9 bases lay in between. Germline CDR1 reads SGHTA; CDR2 reads FQGNSA. The CDR3 has 10 amino acids. The CDR3 DNA follows: TGTGCCAGCGGCCGCTCGCCCCTCCACTTT. As protein: CASGRSPLHF. Supplemented by reference TRBV7-2 and TRBJ1-6, the full variable domain reads GAGVSQSPSNKVTEKGKDVELRCDPISGHTALYWYRQSLGQGLEFLIYFQGNSAPDKSGLPSDRFSAERTGGSVSTLTIQRTQQEDSAVYLCASGRSPLHFGNGTRLTVT.

The chain recombines TRBV24-1 with TRBJ2-2; D remains unclear. This CDR3 has 14 amino acids. In germline, CDR1 is KGHDR, CDR2 SFDVKD. Trimming removed 0 bases from V and 3 bases from J, with 4 bases in between. CDR3: CATSDLRDTGELFF. In DNA form, the CDR3 reads TGTGCCACCAGTGATTTGAGGGACACCGGGGAGCTGTTTTTT.

The V and J genes are TRBV5-1 and TRBJ1-4; D unresolved. Per the germline V gene, CDR1 is SGHRS and CDR2 is YFSETQ. Trimming stripped 0 bases from V and 8 bases from J, with 14 bases between. The CDR3 length is 15 residues. Here the CDR3 DNA reads TGCGCCAGCAGCTTGGGAGGCGGAAGAGGGGAAAAACTGTTTTTT. Protein product: CASSLGGGRGEKLFF.

This clonotype has only a few counts. V usage is TRBV20-1 and J usage is TRBJ2-2; D gene ambiguous. Per the germline V gene, CDR1 is DFQATT and CDR2 is SNEGSKA (reference sequence). V gave up 2 bases and J gave up 1 base, with 5 bases separating them. The CDR3 contains 13 residues. The CDR3 reads CSARKGNTGELFF. As DNA, the CDR3 is TGCAGTGCTAGAAAAGGGAACACCGGGGAGCTGTTTTTT.

This rearrangement joins TRBV5-1 to TRBJ2-3, with D tentatively TRBD2 (5 bases). Germline-derived CDR1 and CDR2 are SGHRS and YFSETQ. V lost 7 bases, J lost 4 bases, and 16 bases lay in between. This CDR3 has 14 amino acids. The CDR3 protein is CASPTAGASDTQYF. The CDR3 DNA follows: TGCGCCAGCCCAACGGCGGGCGCATCAGATACGCAGTATTTT. Looking up the rest from reference TRBV5-1 and TRBJ2-3 gives the full variable domain: KAGVTQTPRYLIKTRGQQVTLSCSPISGHRSVSWYQQTPGQGLQFLFEYFSETQRNKGNFPGRFSGRQFSNSRSEMNVSTLELGDSALYLCASPTAGASDTQYFGPGTRLTVL.

The rearrangement uses TRBV28 and TRBJ2-1, with TRBD2 as a possible D gene (5 bases). Germline CDR1 reads MDHEN; CDR2 reads SYDVKM. The CDR3 has 16 residues. Between the trimmed V and J ends, which lost 6 bases and 6 bases, there was a span of 21 bases. Here the CDR3 reads CASSRGGDYQINEQFF. For the CDR3, the DNA is TGTGCCAGCAGCCGAGGTGGCGACTACCAAATCAATGAGCAGTTCTTC.

This chain uses TRBV6-1 with TRBJ1-6, with D possibly matching TRBD1 (6 bases). Germline-derived CDR1 and CDR2 are MNHNS and SASEGT. CDR3 size: 14 residues. V was trimmed by 6 bases and J by 7 bases, leaving 13 bases between them. The CDR3 here is CASRRGTENSPLHF. The CDR3 region has the DNA TGTGCCAGCAGGAGGGGGACCGAGAATTCACCCCTCCACTTT.

This chain joins TRBV20-1 and TRBJ1-1; tentative D call: TRBD1 (5 bases). V lost 5 bases and J 1 base, leaving 11 bases between the germline ends. The CDR3 has 13 amino acids. From germline, CDR1 is DFQATT and CDR2 SNEGSKA (reference sequence). CDR3 sequence: CSARRGGNTEAFF. CDR3 sequence (DNA): TGCAGTGCTCGCCGCGGGGGGAACACTGAAGCTTTCTTT.

This chain uses TRBV4-1 with TRBJ2-3, with 14 bases aligning to TRBD2. The J segment lost 5 bases and the V segment lost 2 bases, leaving 9 bases of the junction unmatched. Germline V gives CDR1 MGHRA, CDR2 YSYEKL. This CDR3 is built from 18 residues. The CDR3 is CASSQLPGLAGGVDTQYF. The CDR3 DNA is TGCGCCAGCAGCCAACTACCTGGACTAGCGGGAGGTGTAGATACGCAGTATTTT.

This clonotype was counted between two and nine times. The chain joins TRBV2 to TRBJ1-2; 7 bases agree with TRBD1. This CDR3 is 15 amino acids long. CDR1 is SNHLY and CDR2 is FYNNEI in the germline V gene. V trimming: 0 bases; J trimming: 3 bases; junction bases outside the gene matches: 4. CDR3 nucleotide sequence: TGTGCCAGCAGTGAAGCGACAGGGCCGCACTATGGCTACACCTTC. It yields the protein CASSEATGPHYGYTF.